Included here is one TCR beta chain sequence, with context. V lost 3 bases to trimming and J lost 4 bases; unmatched junction nucleotides: 5. The V gene's germline CDR1 is SQVTM and CDR2 ANQGSEA. The CDR3 is 14 amino acids. This sample is part of a study of shared T cell receptors in the human thymus. Clones were sequenced by immunoSEQ multiplex PCR, and TCRdb holds only the in-frame ones, with some missing. This table holds hundreds of thousands of clones, roughly 74% found once. The sample was also reused in another study, on human thymus T cells. This second study notes: Having surgery to correct congenital heart defects, healthy Finnish infants acted as the donors. Thymus pieces cut out during corrective heart surgery were the tissue that was used. Thymic and blood repertoires seemed to favor certain V and J genes.

The J gene is TRBJ2-1, the V gene TRBV29-1, with 8 bases that match TRBD2. The sample comprised thymocytes. The source is a boy younger than two with a congenital heart defect. The CDR3 loop is CSVEGTRAYNEQFF. The CDR3 DNA reads as TGCAGCGTTGAGGGGACTAGGGCGTACAATGAGCAGTTCTTC.